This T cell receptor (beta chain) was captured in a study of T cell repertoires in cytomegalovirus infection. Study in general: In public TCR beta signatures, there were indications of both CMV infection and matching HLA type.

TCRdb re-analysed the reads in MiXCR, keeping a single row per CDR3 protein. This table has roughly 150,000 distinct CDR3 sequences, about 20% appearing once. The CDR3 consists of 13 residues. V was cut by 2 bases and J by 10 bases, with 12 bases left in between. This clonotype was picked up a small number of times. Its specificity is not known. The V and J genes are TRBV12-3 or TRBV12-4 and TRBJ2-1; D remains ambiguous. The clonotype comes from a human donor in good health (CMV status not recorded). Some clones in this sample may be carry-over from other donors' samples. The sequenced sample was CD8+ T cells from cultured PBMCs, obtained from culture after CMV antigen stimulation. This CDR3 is CASSLSHSSEQFF. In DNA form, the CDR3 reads TGTGCCAGCAGTTTAAGTCACAGCAGCGAGCAGTTCTTC.